This TCR beta chain came from a study of somatic mutations in cytotoxic T cells in rheumatoid arthritis. Overall study findings and caveats: There were about an eighth of the roughly 60 patients in whom the largest CD8+ clone exceeded 20% of CD8+ cells.

There are 15 residues in the CDR3. Between the trimmed V and J ends, which lost 5 bases and 7 bases, there was a span of 15 bases. Germline CDR1 MGHRA, CDR2 YSYEKL. Sequenced by immunoSEQ multiplex PCR; TCRdb stores in-frame clones only, minus some. Of 4,000 to 5,000 clones listed, roughly nine tenths are singletons. Details on this clone: Its target is not known. The same CDR3 is also encoded by other DNA sequences in this sample.

The TCR was taken from an older woman with rheumatoid arthritis. V gene TRBV4-1 combines with J gene TRBJ1-6, with D possibly TRBD1 on 5 matching bases. The specimen sequenced was CD8+ T cells sorted from blood. CDR3 coding DNA: TGCGCCAGCAGCTCAGTTCAGGGAAACAATTCACCCCTCCACTTT. This codes for CASSSVQGNNSPLHF.